This TCR beta chain derives from a study of cytomegalovirus exposure and HLA in healthy donors. Study findings and constraints: Productive rates of about 87% or about 30% were seen for most TCR beta V segments in an earlier analysis.

The CDR3 length is 16 residues. Looked up from germline, CDR1 is MNHEY and CDR2 is SVGAGI. The trim removed 4 bases at V and 4 bases at J, leaving 8 bases unmatched. Primers included in the PCR were 60 Vbeta and 13 Jbeta primers. Generated by immunoSEQ multiplex PCR, the TCRdb table keeps only in-frame clones and is missing some. The table records 160,000 or so clones, about three quarters of them present only once. About this clone itself: Its antigen is not known.

The sequenced material came from PBMCs. The TCR sequence derives from a female donor in good health and CMV-seronegative. This chain links TRBV6-5 with TRBJ2-1, with 9 bases fitting TRBD2. The CDR3 nucleotides read TGTGCCAGCAGTTCTAGCGGGATGGGGGTGTACAATGAGCAGTTCTTC. Translated, it gives CASSSSGMGVYNEQFF.